A selection of T cell receptor beta chains follows, all from one sample in a study of memory CD8 T cells in hepatitis C reinfection. Generated by immunoSEQ multiplex PCR, the TCRdb table keeps only in-frame clones and is missing some. Of 35,000 to 50,000 clones listed, roughly 90% were seen once; the top ten hold 1% to 1.5%. Sequencing was performed on naive CD8+ T cells sorted from blood. The receptor set was obtained from a man between 18 and 29 years old with hepatitis C virus infection. CDR3s include the opening cysteine and the closing phenylalanine or tryptophan. The D gene is left open where the match is weak. Clone size is given for some rows only: seen once, a few or many times, or a class if the clone is expanded.

TRBD2	TRBV7-9	TRBJ2-1	-	TGTGCCAGCAGCTTACCGGGACTAGTGCGGGAGAATGAGCAGTTCTTC	CASSLPGLVRENEQFF
-	TRBV7-9	TRBJ1-2	-	TGTGCCACTGGACAAGGCCCTTTCTATGGCTACACCTTC	CATGQGPFYGYTF
-	TRBV6-5	TRBJ2-1	-	TGTGCCAGCAATGGGGCGAATGAGCAGTTCTTC	CASNGANEQFF
TRBD2	TRBV6-1	TRBJ2-1	once	TGTGCCAGCACATCGGGACTAGCGGGGAATGAGCAGTTCTTC	CASTSGLAGNEQFF
-	TRBV30	TRBJ2-5	-	TGTGCCTGGAGTAGGGGGTTCCAAGAGACCCAGTACTTC	CAWSRGFQETQYF
TRBD2	TRBV28	TRBJ2-1	-	TGTGCCAGCAGTTTAGCGGGAGATGAGTTCTTC	CASSLAGDEFF
-	TRBV4-1	TRBJ2-7	-	TGCGCCAGCAGCAACTTTGTGGGAGATTACGAGCAGTACTTC	CASSNFVGDYEQYF
-	TRBV19	TRBJ1-5	-	TGTGCCAGTAGTACCCTAGAGGGGGTCGAGCAGCCCCAGCATTTT	CASSTLEGVEQPQHF
TRBD1	TRBV7-9	TRBJ1-4	-	TGTGCCAGCAGCTCACCCCGGGACAGGGCTGAAAAACTGTTTTTT	CASSSPRDRAEKLFF
TRBD1	TRBV30	TRBJ2-2	-	TGTGCCTGGAGACAGGGGGCGACCGGGGAGCTGTTTTTT	CAWRQGATGELFF
TRBD1	TRBV27	TRBJ1-5	-	TGTGCCAGCAAAATTACAGGGGGCGCGGGGCAGCCCCAGCATTTT	CASKITGGAGQPQHF
TRBD1	TRBV6-1	TRBJ1-5	-	TGTGCCAGCAGATCCGGACAGGGGGTTCAGCCCCAGCATTTT	CASRSGQGVQPQHF
-	TRBV10-3	TRBJ2-2	-	TGTGCCATCAGTGAGACGGGGGACGGGAAAGAGCTGTTTTTT	CAISETGDGKELFF
TRBD1	TRBV2	TRBJ1-5	-	TGTGCCAGCAGTGAGGACAGGGGGCGAGAACAGCCCCAGCATTTT	CASSEDRGREQPQHF
-	TRBV7-2	TRBJ2-7	-	TGTGCCAGCAGCTTAGTGACAGCTCCCTACGAGCAGTACTTC	CASSLVTAPYEQYF
TRBD2	TRBV5-1	TRBJ2-5	-	TGCGCCAGCAGCTTAGGACTAGCGGGAGGTATTGGAGAGACCCAGTACTTC	CASSLGLAGGIGETQYF
-	TRBV15	TRBJ1-6	once	TGTGCCACCAGCAGAGAGGGGGGTGGGAATTCACCCCTCCACTTT	CATSREGGGNSPLHF
-	TRBV14	TRBJ1-1	-	TGTGCCAGCAGCCAAACAGCCCTGAACACTGAAGCTTTCTTT	CASSQTALNTEAFF
TRBD2	TRBV28	TRBJ2-3	once	TGTGCCAGCAGTTTAGGGGTACTAGCGGGAGCAGATACGCAGTATTTT	CASSLGVLAGADTQYF
TRBD2	TRBV7-9	TRBJ2-1	-	TGTGCCAGCAGCCCACCCAATAGCGGGAGAACGAATGAGCAGTTCTTC	CASSPPNSGRTNEQFF
-	TRBV6-6	TRBJ2-4	-	TGTGCCAGCAGTTACGACAGCCAAAACATTCAGTACTTC	CASSYDSQNIQYF
TRBD2	TRBV19	TRBJ2-1	once	TGTGCCAGTGGGAGACTAGCGGGGGCCTACAATGAGCAGTTCTTC	CASGRLAGAYNEQFF
-	TRBV7-7	TRBJ2-3	-	TGTGCCAGCAGCTCCCTAGACGGGGGAACAGATACGCAGTATTTT	CASSSLDGGTDTQYF
TRBD1	TRBV27	TRBJ2-7	-	TGTGCCAGCAGCCCCGTGGGACAGGGGGACAGGGCCTACGAGCAGTACTTC	CASSPVGQGDRAYEQYF
TRBD1	TRBV11-2	TRBJ2-3	-	TGTGCCAGCAGCTTAGATTTCGGACAGGGAACAGATACGCAGTATTTT	CASSLDFGQGTDTQYF
-	TRBV28	TRBJ2-7	-	TGTGCCAGCAGTGGCCGGGACACTAACTACGAGCAGTACTTC	CASSGRDTNYEQYF
-	TRBV29-1	TRBJ2-2	-	TGCAGCGTTGATAGCGCGAACACCGGGGAGCTGTTTTTT	CSVDSANTGELFF
TRBD1	TRBV29-1	TRBJ1-1	-	TGCAGCGTGTCAGGGGGCACTGAAGCTTTCTTT	CSVSGGTEAFF
TRBD1	TRBV2	TRBJ1-2	-	TGTGCCAGCAGCCATGACAGGGGCTTCTATGGCTACACCTTC	CASSHDRGFYGYTF
-	TRBV9	TRBJ1-1	-	TGTGCCAGCAGCGTAGGGTTTGATGGTTTCGGAGCGAACACTGAAGCTTTCTTT	CASSVGFDGFGANTEAFF
-	TRBV7-8	TRBJ2-3	-	TGTGCCAGCACCCTCCAGCGGGCAAGCACAGATACGCAGTATTTT	CASTLQRASTDTQYF